The clone carrying this TCR beta chain has ten or more counts. There are 17 residues in the CDR3. With V trimmed by 8 bases and J by 0 bases, 9 bases remained unmatched. This specimen comes from a study of neurological immune-mediated disorders. It was by 5'RACE with 10-nucleotide random UMIs that the cDNA was made. Every sequencing run drew on 15-18 subjects and yielded over 180 million TCR-beta sequences. TCRdb redid the calling of the 5' RACE reads with MiXCR, one entry per CDR3 protein. In the table there are approximately 65,000 distinct CDR3 sequences, around 4% of which are singletons. The gene calls are TRBV12-3 or TRBV12-4 and TRBJ2-5; 13 bases line up with TRBD2. This clonotype originated in a man aged 45 to 65 with multiple sclerosis. Sequencing was carried out using PBMCs. In DNA, the CDR3 is TGTGCCAGCTTCTCAATCGGACTAGCGGGGGACCAAGAGACCCAGTACTTC. Its protein product is CASFSIGLAGDQETQYF.